A single sample gave rise to the 16 T cell receptor beta chains below, sequenced in a study of technical replicates of blood from a handful of donors. Data came from immunoSEQ multiplex PCR; TCRdb stores just in-frame clones and leaves some out. This sample has fewer than 90,000 clones, with about 94% found just once. The sample comprised T cells isolated from PBMCs. All receptors derive from a human donor in good health.

The chain is built from TRBV9 and TRBJ1-5, with 7 bases that match TRBD1. Per germline, CDR1 SGDLS and CDR2 YYNGEE. This CDR3 spans 19 amino acids. The V gene end was trimmed by 5 bases and the J gene end by 0 bases; junction bases not matched to a gene: 17. The CDR3 sequence: CASRRRGQPSYYSNQPQHF. The CDR3 DNA reads TGTGCCAGCAGGAGAAGGGGACAGCCCTCCTATTATAGCAATCAGCCCCAGCATTTT.

The rearrangement joins TRBV28 to TRBJ2-7; 10 bases agree with TRBD1. The CDR3 is 13 residues long. V dropped 6 bases and J dropped 7; count of bases not matched to a gene: 6. Looked up from germline, CDR1 is MDHEN and CDR2 is SYDVKM. DNA of the CDR3: TGTGCCAGCAGCTCAGGGACAGGGGTTGAGCAGTACTTC. Residues: CASSSGTGVEQYF.

V gene TRBV6-5 combines with J gene TRBJ2-1; possible D gene TRBD2, 6 bases. The germline V and J ends were trimmed by 2 bases and 10 bases, with 9 bases remaining between them. In germline, CDR1 is MNHEY, CDR2 SVGAGI. The CDR3 length is 12 residues. CDR3 DNA: TGTGCCAGCAGTTACGGAGGGAGCGAGCAGTTCTTC. Its protein is CASSYGGSEQFF.

The chain carries TRBV9 and TRBJ1-2; 11 bases align to TRBD1. Germline V gives CDR1 SGDLS, CDR2 YYNGEE. This CDR3 has 15 residues. The V segment lost 4 bases and the J segment 4 bases; nucleotides outside the gene matches: 6. The CDR3 loop is CASSPGTGGSYGYTF. The DNA for the CDR3 is TGTGCCAGCAGCCCTGGGACAGGGGGAAGCTATGGCTACACCTTC.

The gene calls are TRBV2 and TRBJ2-3; TRBD2 aligns across 7 bases. The germline gives CDR1 SNHLY, CDR2 FYNNEI. The CDR3 loop spans 14 amino acids. J was trimmed by 2 bases and V by 11 bases; bases with no gene match: 10. CDR3 region: CAGRRERPTDTQYF. CDR3 DNA sequence: TGTGCCGGAAGGCGGGAGAGGCCCACAGATACGCAGTATTTT.

This chain uses TRBV29-1 with TRBJ1-2; 9 bases fit TRBD1. Germline CDR1 SQVTM, CDR2 ANQGSEA. The CDR3 covers 15 residues. With V trimmed by 4 bases and J by 1 base, 7 bases remained unmatched. CDR3 in amino acids: CSVVDRGEFNYGYTF. In nucleotides, the CDR3 is TGCAGCGTTGTGGACAGGGGAGAATTTAACTATGGCTACACCTTC.

This chain joins TRBV29-1 and TRBJ1-2; 7 bases are a match to TRBD1. Germline V lookup: CDR1 SQVTM, CDR2 ANQGSEA. CDR3 length equals 11 residues. V lost 8 bases, J lost 8 bases, and 8 bases stayed unmatched. This chain's CDR3 is CSFGNRGGYTF. For the CDR3, the DNA is TGCAGCTTCGGAAACAGGGGAGGCTACACCTTC. The complete variable domain, with remaining parts taken from reference TRBV29-1 and TRBJ1-2, reads SAVISQKPSRDICQRGTSLTIQCQVDSQVTMMFWYRQQPGQSLTLIATANQGSEATYESGFVIDKFPISRPNLTFSTLTVSNMSPEDSSIYLCSFGNRGGYTFGSGTRLTVV.

The rearrangement uses TRBV7-9 and TRBJ1-2; TRBD1 agrees at 7 bases. The CDR3 has 17 amino acids. V lost 3 bases, J lost 3 bases, and 13 bases stayed unmatched. Germline V gene sequence: CDR1 SEHNR, CDR2 FQNEAQ (reference sequence). CDR3 DNA sequence: TGTGCCAGCAGCTTCAGCGCTCTGCCAGGGGGAGACTATGGCTACACCTTC. Protein: CASSFSALPGGDYGYTF.

The rearrangement uses TRBV6-1 and TRBJ2-3; 7 bases fit TRBD1. CDR1 MNHNS and CDR2 SASEGT come from the germline V gene. J lost 1 base, V lost 5 bases, and 3 bases had no gene match. The CDR3 consists of 14 residues. In nucleotides, the CDR3 is TGTGCCAGCAGTAACAGGGGCGGCACAGATACGCAGTATTTT. This sequence encodes CASSNRGGTDTQYF.

The chain links TRBV6-1 to TRBJ2-1; TRBD2 might be the D (6 bases). The length of the CDR3 is 17 residues. Looked up from germline, CDR1 is MNHNS and CDR2 is SASEGT. Trimming shortened V by 2 bases and J by 0 bases, and 14 bases separated the two germline ends. CDR3 loop: CASSEWDFSSSYNEQFF. The CDR3 DNA is TGTGCCAGCAGTGAATGGGACTTTTCGAGCTCCTACAATGAGCAGTTCTTC.

Notes on this clone: A junction end diverges from the germline sequence, so it may reflect a read error. The rearrangement uses TRBV7-9 and TRBJ2-7; 12 nucleotides match TRBD2. The length of the CDR3 is 13 residues. Looked up from germline, CDR1 is SEHNR and CDR2 is FQNEAQ (reference sequence). The CDR3 DNA reads as TGTGCCAGCAGCCTAGCGGGAGGGGCCGAGCAGTACTTC. Translating gives CASSLAGGAEQYF.

The rearrangement links TRBV5-1 to TRBJ2-1, with 9 nucleotides matching TRBD2. There are 14 residues in the CDR3. Germline CDR1 is SGHRS and CDR2 is YFSETQ. V dropped 4 bases and J dropped 7; count of bases not matched to a gene: 6. The CDR3 nucleotides are TGCGCCAGCAGCCTAAGGACTAGCGAAAATGAGCAGTTCTTC. Translation: CASSLRTSENEQFF.

The CDR3 sequence is CASSLQGQQSSTGELFF. CDR3 coding DNA: TGCGCCAGCAGCTTGCAAGGACAGCAGAGTTCCACCGGGGAGCTGTTTTTT. V usage is TRBV5-1 and J usage is TRBJ2-2, with D possibly matching TRBD1 (6 bases). Trimming cost V 1 base and J 4 bases, with 17 bases left between them. The CDR3 is 17 residues long. The V gene's germline CDR1 is SGHRS and CDR2 YFSETQ. Full variable domain (missing parts from reference TRBV5-1 and TRBJ2-2): KAGVTQTPRYLIKTRGQQVTLSCSPISGHRSVSWYQQTPGQGLQFLFEYFSETQRNKGNFPGRFSGRQFSNSRSEMNVSTLELGDSALYLCASSLQGQQSSTGELFFGEGSRLTVL.

The genes are TRBV28 and TRBJ2-7; the match to TRBD2 covers 8 bases. Germline values: CDR1 MDHEN, CDR2 SYDVKM. The CDR3 sequence is 12 residues long. V lost 7 bases, J lost 2 bases, and 1 base stayed unmatched. The CDR3 DNA reads as TGTGCCAGCAACGGGAGGGCCTACGAGCAGTACTTC. Translated: CASNGRAYEQYF.

This clone was seen at least ten times. The chain is built from TRBV2 and TRBJ1-5, with D uncertain. Germline V gene data show CDR1 as SNHLY and CDR2 as FYNNEI. The CDR3 totals 13 residues. V was trimmed by 4 bases and J by 4 bases, leaving 8 bases between them. The CDR3 DNA is TGTGCCAGCAGTGGGGAGCGTAATCAGCCCCAGCATTTT. Protein product: CASSGERNQPQHF.

The rearrangement links TRBV27 to TRBJ1-4; 9 positions agree with TRBD1. Germline CDR1 reads MNHEY; CDR2 reads SMNVEV (reference sequence). The CDR3 length is 17 residues. J was trimmed by 5 bases and V by 5 bases; bases with no gene match: 12. CDR3 sequence reads: CASSDVRTGEGNEKLFF. The CDR3, as DNA: TGTGCCAGCAGTGACGTTCGGACAGGGGAGGGAAATGAAAAACTGTTTTTT.